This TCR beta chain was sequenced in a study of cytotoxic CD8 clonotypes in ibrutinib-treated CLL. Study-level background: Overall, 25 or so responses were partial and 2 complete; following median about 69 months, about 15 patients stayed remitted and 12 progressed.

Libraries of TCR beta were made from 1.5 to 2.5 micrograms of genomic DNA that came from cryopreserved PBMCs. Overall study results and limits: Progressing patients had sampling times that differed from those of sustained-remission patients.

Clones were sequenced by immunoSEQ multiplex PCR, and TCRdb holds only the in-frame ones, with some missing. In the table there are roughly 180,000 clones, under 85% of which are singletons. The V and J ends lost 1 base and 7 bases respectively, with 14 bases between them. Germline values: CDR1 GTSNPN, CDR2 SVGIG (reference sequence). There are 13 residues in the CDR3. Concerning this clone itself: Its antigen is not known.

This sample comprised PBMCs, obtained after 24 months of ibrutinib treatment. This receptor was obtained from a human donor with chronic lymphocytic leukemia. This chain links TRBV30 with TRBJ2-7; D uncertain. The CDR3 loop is CAWSEAASVEQYF. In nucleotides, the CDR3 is TGTGCCTGGAGTGAAGCTGCCTCGGTAGAGCAGTACTTC.